The rows below give T cell receptor beta chains drawn from one sample of a study of blood T cell repertoires in COVID-19. Only in-frame clones appear in the TCRdb table, and some are missing; sequencing was by immunoSEQ multiplex PCR. The table lists hundreds of thousands of clones, 80% to 90% of them singletons. Sequencing was performed on PBMCs or T cells enriched from blood (not recorded which). The receptor set was obtained from a young man who had recovered from COVID-19. Both conserved end residues are part of each CDR3. Each record gives: CDR3 length, V gene, clone size, D gene, J gene, CDR3 DNA, CDR3 protein. The D gene is left open where the match is weak. For some rows the clone size is stated as once, few or many, or as a class when expanded; others skip it.

cdr3_length: 16
v_call: TRBV28
clone_size: -
d_call: TRBD1
j_call: TRBJ2-3
cdr3_nt: TGTGCCAGCAGTTCAATCCGACAGGGGGCCGGAGATACGCAGTATTTT
cdr3_aa: CASSSIRQGAGDTQYF

cdr3_length: 14
v_call: TRBV15
clone_size: -
d_call: TRBD1
j_call: TRBJ2-7
cdr3_nt: TGTGCCACCAGCAGAGACAGGGGGCTTTACGAGCAGTACTTC
cdr3_aa: CATSRDRGLYEQYF

cdr3_length: 14
v_call: TRBV7-8
clone_size: -
d_call: -
j_call: TRBJ1-5
cdr3_nt: TGTGCCAGCAGCTTAGCCCACAGAGATCAGCCCCAGCATTTT
cdr3_aa: CASSLAHRDQPQHF

cdr3_length: 17
v_call: TRBV12-5
clone_size: once
d_call: TRBD1
j_call: TRBJ2-1
cdr3_nt: TGTGCTAGTGGTGGGGGACAGGGACCCGTTCGGTACAATGAGCAGTTCTTC
cdr3_aa: CASGGGQGPVRYNEQFF

cdr3_length: 12
v_call: TRBV7-2
clone_size: -
d_call: -
j_call: TRBJ2-1
cdr3_nt: TGTGCCAGCAGCTTGAGGGCGCATGAGCAGTTCTTC
cdr3_aa: CASSLRAHEQFF

cdr3_length: 15
v_call: TRBV19
clone_size: -
d_call: -
j_call: TRBJ2-1
cdr3_nt: TGTGCCAGTAGTATAAGCGGAACTAACCACAATGAGCAGTTCTTC
cdr3_aa: CASSISGTNHNEQFF

cdr3_length: 11
v_call: TRBV27
clone_size: -
d_call: -
j_call: TRBJ2-5
cdr3_nt: TGTGCCAGCAGTTCTCAAGAGACCCAGTACTTC
cdr3_aa: CASSSQETQYF

cdr3_length: 16
v_call: TRBV6-5
clone_size: once
d_call: TRBD2
j_call: TRBJ2-3
cdr3_nt: TGTGCCAGCAGTTACTCGGCTAGCGGGATTGGTGATACGCAGTATTTT
cdr3_aa: CASSYSASGIGDTQYF

cdr3_length: 14
v_call: TRBV3-1/TRBV3-2
clone_size: -
d_call: -
j_call: TRBJ2-7
cdr3_nt: TGTGCCAGCAGCCACACCCGGGGCGGGGACGAGCAGTACTTC
cdr3_aa: CASSHTRGGDEQYF

cdr3_length: 15
v_call: TRBV7-8
clone_size: -
d_call: -
j_call: TRBJ1-1
cdr3_nt: TGTGCCAGCAGCCTACGGGGGGCCAGAGACACTGAAGCTTTCTTT
cdr3_aa: CASSLRGARDTEAFF

cdr3_length: 14
v_call: TRBV7-2
clone_size: -
d_call: -
j_call: TRBJ2-7
cdr3_nt: TGTGCCAGCAGCTTCACAGACACTTACGACGAGCAGTACTTC
cdr3_aa: CASSFTDTYDEQYF

cdr3_length: 13
v_call: TRBV2
clone_size: -
d_call: -
j_call: TRBJ1-1
cdr3_nt: TGTGCCAGCAGCCGCCCGAGGGAGGTAGAAGCTTTCTTT
cdr3_aa: CASSRPREVEAFF

cdr3_length: 14
v_call: TRBV29-1
clone_size: -
d_call: TRBD2
j_call: TRBJ2-2
cdr3_nt: TGCAGCGTTACAGCGGGAGAGATAACCGGGGAGCTGTTTTTT
cdr3_aa: CSVTAGEITGELFF

cdr3_length: 13
v_call: TRBV3-1/TRBV3-2
clone_size: -
d_call: -
j_call: TRBJ1-1
cdr3_nt: TGTGCCAGCAGCTTTGGACAGTTGACTGAAGCTTTCTTT
cdr3_aa: CASSFGQLTEAFF

cdr3_length: 11
v_call: TRBV30
clone_size: -
d_call: -
j_call: TRBJ1-1
cdr3_nt: TGTGCCTGGCGGGAGGAGATAGAAGCTTTCTTT
cdr3_aa: CAWREEIEAFF

cdr3_length: 19
v_call: TRBV3-1/TRBV3-2
clone_size: -
d_call: TRBD2
j_call: TRBJ2-2
cdr3_nt: TGTGCCAGCAGCCAAGTAGCCCCAAGCGGGAGACGGAACACCGGGGAGCTGTTTTTT
cdr3_aa: CASSQVAPSGRRNTGELFF

cdr3_length: 14
v_call: TRBV19
clone_size: -
d_call: TRBD1
j_call: TRBJ1-2
cdr3_nt: TGTGCCAGTAGGACAGGGGGCTCAAGTGATGGCTACACCTTC
cdr3_aa: CASRTGGSSDGYTF

cdr3_length: 12
v_call: TRBV9
clone_size: -
d_call: -
j_call: TRBJ2-2
cdr3_nt: TGTGCCAGCAACAGGAACACCGGGGAGCTGTTTTTT
cdr3_aa: CASNRNTGELFF

cdr3_length: 14
v_call: TRBV5-3
clone_size: -
d_call: -
j_call: TRBJ2-7
cdr3_nt: TGTGTCAGAAGCCCAGGTGGCGGAGGGTACGAGCAGTACTTC
cdr3_aa: CVRSPGGGGYEQYF

cdr3_length: 10
v_call: TRBV10-3
clone_size: -
d_call: -
j_call: TRBJ2-3
cdr3_nt: TGTGCCATCGGGCCAGATACGCAGTATTTT
cdr3_aa: CAIGPDTQYF

cdr3_length: 13
v_call: TRBV4-1
clone_size: once
d_call: -
j_call: TRBJ2-1
cdr3_nt: TGCGCCAGCAGCCAAGTAGTCTACAATGAGCAGTTCTTC
cdr3_aa: CASSQVVYNEQFF

cdr3_length: 14
v_call: TRBV10-3
clone_size: -
d_call: TRBD1
j_call: TRBJ1-1
cdr3_nt: TGTGCCATCAGTAGACAGGGGGTGAACACTGAAGCTTTCTTT
cdr3_aa: CAISRQGVNTEAFF

cdr3_length: 13
v_call: TRBV10-2
clone_size: -
d_call: -
j_call: TRBJ2-7
cdr3_nt: TGCGCCAGCAGTACCGGGGGAGCCTACGAGCAGTACTTC
cdr3_aa: CASSTGGAYEQYF

cdr3_length: 13
v_call: TRBV2
clone_size: -
d_call: -
j_call: TRBJ2-5
cdr3_nt: TGTGCCAGCAGACCGCGGGATTGGGAGACCCAGTACTTC
cdr3_aa: CASRPRDWETQYF

cdr3_length: 13
v_call: TRBV12-3/TRBV12-4
clone_size: -
d_call: TRBD1
j_call: TRBJ1-1
cdr3_nt: TGTGCCAGCAGGACAGGGCCAGGGACTGAAGCTTTCTTT
cdr3_aa: CASRTGPGTEAFF

cdr3_length: 15
v_call: TRBV6-5
clone_size: -
d_call: TRBD1
j_call: TRBJ2-2
cdr3_nt: TGTGCCAGCAGACCCACAGGGGGCTCGGCCGGGGAGCTGTTTTTT
cdr3_aa: CASRPTGGSAGELFF

cdr3_length: 15
v_call: TRBV2
clone_size: once
d_call: -
j_call: TRBJ2-1
cdr3_nt: TGTGCCAGCTTGGGGGCCGGGATCTCCTACAATGAGCAGTTCTTC
cdr3_aa: CASLGAGISYNEQFF

cdr3_length: 15
v_call: TRBV6-5
clone_size: -
d_call: -
j_call: TRBJ1-2
cdr3_nt: TGTGCCAGCAACTCCAATGGGAGACAAACGTATGGCTACACCTTC
cdr3_aa: CASNSNGRQTYGYTF

cdr3_length: 10
v_call: TRBV29-1
clone_size: -
d_call: -
j_call: TRBJ1-1
cdr3_nt: TGCAGAGAAAAAAGCGACGGAGCTTTCTTT
cdr3_aa: CREKSDGAFF

cdr3_length: 16
v_call: TRBV6-1
clone_size: -
d_call: TRBD2
j_call: TRBJ2-3
cdr3_nt: TGTGCCAGCAGTGAACGCGGGAGGGCCCGGGCAGATACGCAGTATTTT
cdr3_aa: CASSERGRARADTQYF

cdr3_length: 13
v_call: TRBV2
clone_size: -
d_call: -
j_call: TRBJ1-2
cdr3_nt: TGTGCCAGCAGAGAACAGGGTGGGAACGGCTACACCTTC
cdr3_aa: CASREQGGNGYTF

cdr3_length: 17
v_call: TRBV7-6
clone_size: -
d_call: TRBD2
j_call: TRBJ2-2
cdr3_nt: TGTGCCAGCAGCTTACGCAGGGACTACCTGAACACCGGGGAGCTGTTTTTT
cdr3_aa: CASSLRRDYLNTGELFF

cdr3_length: 15
v_call: TRBV2
clone_size: once
d_call: TRBD1
j_call: TRBJ2-2
cdr3_nt: TGTGCCAGCAATTTCGACAGGGGGATTACCGGGGAGCTGTTTTTT
cdr3_aa: CASNFDRGITGELFF

cdr3_length: 14
v_call: TRBV7-3
clone_size: once
d_call: TRBD1
j_call: TRBJ2-2
cdr3_nt: TGTGCCAGCTTAGGACAGGGGGGAACCGGGGAGCTGTTTTTT
cdr3_aa: CASLGQGGTGELFF

cdr3_length: 16
v_call: TRBV6-5
clone_size: -
d_call: -
j_call: TRBJ2-6
cdr3_nt: TGTGCCAGCAGTAACTCCCGACAGTCCATTGGCTACGTCCTGACTTTC
cdr3_aa: CASSNSRQSIGYVLTF

cdr3_length: 15
v_call: TRBV2
clone_size: -
d_call: -
j_call: TRBJ2-2
cdr3_nt: TGTGCCAGCGGGAGCGTATCCGCAAACACCGGGGAGCTGTTTTTT
cdr3_aa: CASGSVSANTGELFF

cdr3_length: 14
v_call: TRBV28
clone_size: -
d_call: TRBD1
j_call: TRBJ2-7
cdr3_nt: TGTGCCAGCACCCCTCCGGACAGGGTGGCCGAGCAGTACTTC
cdr3_aa: CASTPPDRVAEQYF

cdr3_length: 17
v_call: TRBV4-1
clone_size: few
d_call: TRBD2
j_call: TRBJ2-1
cdr3_nt: TGCGCCAGCAGCCAAGATCGAAGTAGCGGGAATCACAATGAGCAGTTCTTC
cdr3_aa: CASSQDRSSGNHNEQFF

cdr3_length: 14
v_call: TRBV28
clone_size: once
d_call: -
j_call: TRBJ2-2
cdr3_nt: TGTGCCAGCAACAGGCTCGGCGGCACCGGGGAGCTGTTTTTT
cdr3_aa: CASNRLGGTGELFF

cdr3_length: 14
v_call: TRBV23-1
clone_size: -
d_call: TRBD1
j_call: TRBJ1-2
cdr3_nt: TGCGCCAGCAGTGGACACAGGGGGACCTATGGCTACACCTTC
cdr3_aa: CASSGHRGTYGYTF

cdr3_length: 11
v_call: TRBV19
clone_size: -
d_call: -
j_call: TRBJ1-1
cdr3_nt: TGTGCCAGTAGAAGTGGGGGCTCAGCTTTCTTT
cdr3_aa: CASRSGGSAFF

cdr3_length: 15
v_call: TRBV30
clone_size: few
d_call: TRBD2
j_call: TRBJ2-2
cdr3_nt: TGTGCCTGGAGTGTGGGCGGGAGGGAAACCGGGGAGCTGTTTTTT
cdr3_aa: CAWSVGGRETGELFF

cdr3_length: 11
v_call: TRBV11-2
clone_size: -
d_call: -
j_call: TRBJ2-7
cdr3_nt: TGTGCCAGCAGCCTGACTTACGAGCAGTACTTC
cdr3_aa: CASSLTYEQYF

cdr3_length: 17
v_call: TRBV7-8
clone_size: -
d_call: TRBD1
j_call: TRBJ1-5
cdr3_nt: TGTGCCAGCAGCTTAGTTCTAGGGGGCGTGGTAAATCAGCCCCAGCATTTT
cdr3_aa: CASSLVLGGVVNQPQHF

cdr3_length: 15
v_call: TRBV27
clone_size: -
d_call: -
j_call: TRBJ2-7
cdr3_nt: TGTGCCAGCAGTCGAAAGTGGGAGAGCTCCTACGAGCAGTACTTC
cdr3_aa: CASSRKWESSYEQYF

cdr3_length: 15
v_call: TRBV4-2
clone_size: -
d_call: TRBD2
j_call: TRBJ2-5
cdr3_nt: TGTGCCAGCAGCCGACTGGGAGGGGCGGAAGAGACCCAGTACTTC
cdr3_aa: CASSRLGGAEETQYF

cdr3_length: 16
v_call: TRBV21-1
clone_size: -
d_call: -
j_call: TRBJ1-6
cdr3_nt: TGTGCCAGCAGCAAAGTGGAAAGGGGGAGAAATTCACCCCTCCACTTT
cdr3_aa: CASSKVERGRNSPLHF

cdr3_length: 15
v_call: TRBV7-3
clone_size: -
d_call: TRBD1
j_call: TRBJ1-6
cdr3_nt: TGTGCCAGCAGCTTGGGACAGGGAAATAATTCACCCCTCCACTTT
cdr3_aa: CASSLGQGNNSPLHF

cdr3_length: 13
v_call: TRBV29-1
clone_size: -
d_call: -
j_call: TRBJ1-4
cdr3_nt: TGCAGCGTTGCGGGGTTAGCGAATGAAAAACTGTTTTTT
cdr3_aa: CSVAGLANEKLFF

cdr3_length: 16
v_call: TRBV28
clone_size: -
d_call: -
j_call: TRBJ1-2
cdr3_nt: TGTGCCAGCAGTTCTAAACAGGCTTTGTTCGACTATGGCTACACCTTC
cdr3_aa: CASSSKQALFDYGYTF

cdr3_length: 13
v_call: TRBV12-3/TRBV12-4
clone_size: once
d_call: TRBD1
j_call: TRBJ2-1
cdr3_nt: TGTGCCAGCAGCCCGGACAGGGCGGGTGAGCAGTTCTTC
cdr3_aa: CASSPDRAGEQFF

cdr3_length: 16
v_call: TRBV3-1/TRBV3-2
clone_size: -
d_call: -
j_call: TRBJ2-6
cdr3_nt: TGTGCCAGCAGCCAAGAACTGACAGCCGGGGCCAACGTCCTGACTTTC
cdr3_aa: CASSQELTAGANVLTF

cdr3_length: 14
v_call: TRBV18
clone_size: -
d_call: -
j_call: TRBJ2-7
cdr3_nt: TGTGCCAGCTCACGGGGGGAGTCAAGTAAGGAGCAGTACTTC
cdr3_aa: CASSRGESSKEQYF

cdr3_length: 17
v_call: TRBV5-1
clone_size: -
d_call: TRBD1
j_call: TRBJ1-3
cdr3_nt: TGCGCCAGCAGCTTGGGCAAGACAGGGGGCTCTGGAAACACCATATATTTT
cdr3_aa: CASSLGKTGGSGNTIYF

cdr3_length: 19
v_call: TRBV7-2
clone_size: -
d_call: -
j_call: TRBJ1-1
cdr3_nt: TGTGCCAGCAGCTTAGCAACGGGTTGGCTTTCTGGCGGGAACACTGAAGCTTTCTTT
cdr3_aa: CASSLATGWLSGGNTEAFF

cdr3_length: 15
v_call: TRBV6-5
clone_size: -
d_call: TRBD2
j_call: TRBJ2-7
cdr3_nt: TGTGCCAGCAGCTCCACTAGCGGATACTCCTACGAGCAGTACTTC
cdr3_aa: CASSSTSGYSYEQYF

cdr3_length: 14
v_call: TRBV9
clone_size: once
d_call: TRBD1
j_call: TRBJ2-2
cdr3_nt: TGTGCCAGCAGAGCAACAGGGGAACCCGGGGAGCTGTTTTTT
cdr3_aa: CASRATGEPGELFF

cdr3_length: 14
v_call: TRBV28
clone_size: few
d_call: TRBD1
j_call: TRBJ1-2
cdr3_nt: TGTGCCAGCAGGTCCGGGACAGGGGACTATGGCTACACCTTC
cdr3_aa: CASRSGTGDYGYTF

cdr3_length: 12
v_call: TRBV28
clone_size: -
d_call: -
j_call: TRBJ1-6
cdr3_nt: TGTGCCAGCAGTGGAGTGGATTCACCCCTCCACTTT
cdr3_aa: CASSGVDSPLHF